This T cell receptor beta chain was identified during a study of control samples from healthy donors and cancer patients. Sequenced by immunoSEQ multiplex PCR; TCRdb stores in-frame clones only, minus some. The sample has some 140,000 clones, just under 95% seen once; the top ten hold around 10%. The CDR3 extends over 17 amino acids. V lost 3 bases, J lost 1 base, and 8 bases stayed unmatched. Germline loops: CDR1 MDHEN, CDR2 SYDVKM. This chain joins TRBV28 and TRBJ2-1; 8 positions match TRBD2. Material: blood. This sequence originates from a young man in good health. The CDR3 sequence: CASSFRARGASYNEQFF. The CDR3 nucleotides are TGTGCCAGCAGTTTCCGGGCGCGGGGGGCTTCCTACAATGAGCAGTTCTTC.